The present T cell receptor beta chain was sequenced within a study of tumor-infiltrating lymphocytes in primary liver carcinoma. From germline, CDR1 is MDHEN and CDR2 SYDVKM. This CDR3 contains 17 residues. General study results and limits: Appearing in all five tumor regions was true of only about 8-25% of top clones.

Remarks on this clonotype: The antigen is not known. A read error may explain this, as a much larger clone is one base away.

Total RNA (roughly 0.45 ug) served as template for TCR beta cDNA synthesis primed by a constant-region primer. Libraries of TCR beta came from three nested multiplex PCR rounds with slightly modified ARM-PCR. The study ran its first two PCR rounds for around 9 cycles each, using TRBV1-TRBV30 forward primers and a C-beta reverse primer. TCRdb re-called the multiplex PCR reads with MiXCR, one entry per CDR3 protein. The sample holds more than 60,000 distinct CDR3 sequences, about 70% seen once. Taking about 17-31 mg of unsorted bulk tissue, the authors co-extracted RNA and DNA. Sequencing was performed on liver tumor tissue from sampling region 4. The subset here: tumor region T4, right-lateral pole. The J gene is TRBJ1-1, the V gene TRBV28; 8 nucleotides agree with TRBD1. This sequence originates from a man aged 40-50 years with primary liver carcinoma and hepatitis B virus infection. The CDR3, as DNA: TGTGTCAGCAGGGCTGGGCCAGGGGGCGAAGGAGACACTGAAGCTTTCTTT. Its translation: CVSRAGPGGEGDTEAFF.